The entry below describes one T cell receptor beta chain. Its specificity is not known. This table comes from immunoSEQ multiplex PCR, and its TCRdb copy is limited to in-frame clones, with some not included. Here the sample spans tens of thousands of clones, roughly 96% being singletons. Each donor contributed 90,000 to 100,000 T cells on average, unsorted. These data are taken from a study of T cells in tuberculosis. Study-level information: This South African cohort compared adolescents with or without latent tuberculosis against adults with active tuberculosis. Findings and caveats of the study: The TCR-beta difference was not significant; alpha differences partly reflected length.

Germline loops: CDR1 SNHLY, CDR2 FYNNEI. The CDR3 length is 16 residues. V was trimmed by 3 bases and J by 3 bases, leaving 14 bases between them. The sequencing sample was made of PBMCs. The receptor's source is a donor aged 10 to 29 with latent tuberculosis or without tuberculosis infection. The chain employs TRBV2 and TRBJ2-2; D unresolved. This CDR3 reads CASSDELDPYTGELFF. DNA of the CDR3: TGTGCCAGCAGTGACGAACTCGATCCCTACACCGGGGAGCTGTTTTTT.